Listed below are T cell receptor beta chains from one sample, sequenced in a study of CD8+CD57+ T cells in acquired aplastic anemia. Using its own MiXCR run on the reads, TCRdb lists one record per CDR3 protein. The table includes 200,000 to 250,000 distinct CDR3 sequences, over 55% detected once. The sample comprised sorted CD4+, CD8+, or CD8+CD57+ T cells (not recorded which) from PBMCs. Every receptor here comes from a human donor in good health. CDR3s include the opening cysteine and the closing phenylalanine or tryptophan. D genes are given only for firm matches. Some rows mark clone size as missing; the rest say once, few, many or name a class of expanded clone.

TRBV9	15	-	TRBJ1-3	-	CASSKDSVAGNTIYF	TGTGCCAGCAGCAAGGACAGTGTAGCTGGAAACACCATATATTTT
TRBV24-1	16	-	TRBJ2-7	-	CATSEKRQVGSYEQYF	TGTGCCACCAGTGAAAAAAGACAGGTAGGCTCCTACGAGCAGTACTTC
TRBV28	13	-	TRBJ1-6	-	CASSLEDNSPLHF	TGTGCCAGCAGTTTGGAAGATAATTCACCCCTCCACTTT
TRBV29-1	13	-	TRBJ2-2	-	CSVGGPGAGELFF	TGCAGCGTTGGGGGGCCGGGTGCCGGGGAGCTGTTTTTT
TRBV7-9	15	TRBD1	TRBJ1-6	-	CASSLGTGAHSPLHF	TGTGCCAGCAGCTTAGGCACAGGGGCCCATTCACCCCTCCACTTT
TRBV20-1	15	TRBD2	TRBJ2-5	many	CSASGRLGREETQYF	TGCAGTGCTAGTGGGCGCCTCGGGAGGGAAGAGACCCAGTACTTC
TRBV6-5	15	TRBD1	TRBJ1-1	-	CASKRTGGAYTEAFF	TGTGCCAGCAAGCGTACAGGGGGCGCTTACACTGAAGCTTTCTTT
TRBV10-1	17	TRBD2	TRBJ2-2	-	CASRGLAGGLGTGELFF	TGCGCCAGCAGAGGACTAGCGGGAGGGTTGGGCACCGGGGAGCTGTTTTTT
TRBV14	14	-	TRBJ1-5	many	CASSPLYSNQPQHF	TGTGCCAGCAGCCCTTTATATAGCAATCAGCCCCAGCATTTT
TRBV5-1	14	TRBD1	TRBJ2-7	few	CASRPGQGGDEQYF	TGCGCCAGCAGGCCGGGACAGGGTGGCGACGAGCAGTACTTC
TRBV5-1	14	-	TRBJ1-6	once	CAGPSGQPRSPLHF	TGTGCCGGGCCCTCTGGACAGCCCCGTTCACCCCTCCACTTT
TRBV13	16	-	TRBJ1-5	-	CASSPYREASNQPQHF	TGTGCCAGCAGTCCCTACCGGGAGGCTAGCAATCAGCCCCAGCATTTT
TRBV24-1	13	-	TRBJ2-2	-	CATSHINTGELFF	TGTGCCACCAGTCACATTAACACCGGGGAGCTGTTTTTT
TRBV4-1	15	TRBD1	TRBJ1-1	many	CASSHRQGMNTEAFF	TGCGCCAGCAGCCATAGACAGGGAATGAACACTGAAGCTTTCTTT
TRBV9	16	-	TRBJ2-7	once	CASSVAVPGIDSEQYF	TGTGCCAGCAGCGTAGCGGTCCCAGGGATTGACAGCGAGCAGTACTTC
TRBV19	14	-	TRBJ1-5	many	CASKTAYSNQPQHF	TGTGCCAGTAAGACAGCATATAGCAATCAGCCCCAGCATTTT
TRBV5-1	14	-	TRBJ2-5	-	CASAPSPGKETQYF	TGCGCCAGCGCTCCATCCCCGGGGAAAGAGACCCAGTACTTC
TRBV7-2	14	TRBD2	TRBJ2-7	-	CASSDGGGTSEQYF	TGTGCCAGCAGCGACGGGGGAGGGACCAGCGAGCAGTACTTC
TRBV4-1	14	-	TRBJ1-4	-	CASSGGTKNEKLFF	TGCGCCAGCAGCGGCGGGACCAAGAATGAAAAACTGTTTTTT
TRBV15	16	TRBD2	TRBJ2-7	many	CATSPPARESSYEQYF	TGTGCCACCAGCCCCCCGGCGCGGGAGAGCTCCTACGAGCAGTACTTC
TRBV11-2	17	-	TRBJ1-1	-	CASSLGFVFEKNTEAFF	TGTGCCAGCAGCTTAGGTTTCGTTTTCGAGAAGAACACTGAAGCTTTCTTT
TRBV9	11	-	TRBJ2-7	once	CASSEGGEQYF	TGTGCCAGCAGCGAGGGGGGAGAGCAGTACTTC
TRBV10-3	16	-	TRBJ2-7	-	CVISAHNRADGYEQYF	TGTGTCATCAGCGCCCATAATAGGGCGGACGGCTACGAGCAGTACTTC
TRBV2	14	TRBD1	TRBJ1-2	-	CASSEATGNYGYTF	TGTGCCAGCAGTGAAGCGACAGGGAACTATGGCTACACCTTC
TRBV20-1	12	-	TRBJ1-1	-	CSARGQGTEAFF	TGCAGTGCTAGGGGGCAGGGGACTGAAGCTTTCTTT
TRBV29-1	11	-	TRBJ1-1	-	CIGQIFTEAFF	TGCATCGGACAAATATTCACTGAAGCTTTCTTT
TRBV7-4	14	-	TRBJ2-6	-	CASSLPSGANVLTF	TGTGCCAGCAGCTTGCCGAGTGGGGCCAACGTCCTGACTTTC
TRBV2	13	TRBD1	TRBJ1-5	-	CASSPTGYQPQHF	TGTGCCAGCAGTCCGACAGGGTATCAGCCCCAGCATTTT
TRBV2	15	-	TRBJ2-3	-	CASSRHGGEGDTQYF	TGTGCCAGCAGCCGCCACGGGGGCGAGGGAGATACGCAGTATTTT
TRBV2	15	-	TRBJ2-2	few	CASRRQAVDTGELFF	TGTGCCAGCAGGAGACAGGCGGTCGACACCGGGGAGCTGTTTTTT
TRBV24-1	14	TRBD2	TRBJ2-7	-	CATSDGTSGAKQYF	TGTGCCACCAGTGACGGGACTAGCGGGGCCAAGCAGTACTTC
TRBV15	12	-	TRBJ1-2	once	CATSRDSRGYTF	TGTGCCACCAGCAGAGATAGCCGAGGCTACACCTTC
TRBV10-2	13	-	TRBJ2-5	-	CASLTNAFETQYF	TGCGCCAGCCTCACTAACGCGTTCGAGACCCAGTACTTC
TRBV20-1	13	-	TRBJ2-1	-	CSARGVTYNEQFF	TGCAGTGCTAGAGGGGTCACCTACAATGAGCAGTTCTTC
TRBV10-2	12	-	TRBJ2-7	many	CAIQTDSYEQYF	TGCGCCATCCAGACGGACTCCTACGAGCAGTACTTC
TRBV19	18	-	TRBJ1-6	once	CASSLRYGQTGYNSPLHF	TGTGCCAGTAGTCTCCGATACGGCCAGACGGGATATAATTCACCCCTCCACTTT
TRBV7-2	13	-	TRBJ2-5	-	CASSLSKMETQYF	TGTGCCAGCAGCTTATCGAAGATGGAGACCCAGTACTTC
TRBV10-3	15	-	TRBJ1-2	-	CAISEYQGNVGGYTF	TGTGCCATCAGTGAATATCAAGGGAATGTAGGAGGCTACACCTTC
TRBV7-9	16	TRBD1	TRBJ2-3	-	CASSLSWTGTSDTQYF	TGTGCCAGCAGCTTGTCCTGGACAGGTACTTCAGATACGCAGTATTTT
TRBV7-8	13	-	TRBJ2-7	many	CASSSIQKYEQYF	TGTGCCAGCAGCTCCATACAGAAATACGAGCAGTACTTC
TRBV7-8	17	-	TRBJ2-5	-	CASSLAVGGRGWETQYF	TGTGCCAGCAGCTTAGCGGTGGGTGGCAGGGGCTGGGAGACCCAGTACTTC
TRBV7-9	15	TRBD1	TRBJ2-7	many	CASTLGSRGNYEQYF	TGTGCCAGCACCCTAGGCAGCAGGGGGAACTACGAGCAGTACTTC
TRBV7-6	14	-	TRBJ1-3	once	CASSLVVAGNTIYF	TGTGCCAGCAGCTTAGTGGTAGCTGGAAACACCATATATTTT
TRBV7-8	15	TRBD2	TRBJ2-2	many	CASRTWREPPGELFF	TGTGCCAGCAGAACCTGGCGGGAGCCACCCGGGGAGCTGTTTTTT
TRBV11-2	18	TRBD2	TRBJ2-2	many	CASSLGAGSGVVTGELFF	TGTGCCAGCAGCTTAGGCGCGGGGAGCGGGGTTGTTACCGGGGAGCTGTTTTTT
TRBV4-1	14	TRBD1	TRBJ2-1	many	CASSQEGGDNEQFF	TGCGCCAGCAGCCAAGAAGGGGGCGATAATGAGCAGTTCTTC
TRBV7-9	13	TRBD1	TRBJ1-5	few	CASTGQGDQPQHF	TGTGCCAGCACGGGACAGGGAGATCAGCCCCAGCATTTT
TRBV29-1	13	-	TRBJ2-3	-	CSVDSLSTDTQYF	TGCAGCGTAGACTCGCTTAGCACAGATACGCAGTATTTT
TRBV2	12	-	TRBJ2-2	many	CASNDATGELFF	TGTGCCAGCAACGACGCCACCGGGGAGCTGTTTTTT
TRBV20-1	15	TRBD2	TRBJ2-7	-	CSASLLAGEALEQYF	TGCAGTGCTAGTCTCCTAGCGGGAGAAGCCCTCGAGCAGTACTTC
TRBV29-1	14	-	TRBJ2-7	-	CSVNEDTSSYEQYF	TGCAGCGTAAACGAGGACACGAGCTCCTACGAGCAGTACTTC
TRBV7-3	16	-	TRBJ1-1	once	CASSLKGVAGNTEAFF	TGTGCCAGCAGCCTAAAAGGGGTCGCGGGGAACACTGAAGCTTTCTTT
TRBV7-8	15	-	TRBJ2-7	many	CASSLEGLGSYEQYF	TGTGCCAGCAGCTTAGAGGGACTTGGCTCCTACGAGCAGTACTTC
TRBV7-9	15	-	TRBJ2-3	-	CASSSYRDSTDTQYF	TGTGCCAGCAGCTCGTACAGGGATAGCACAGATACGCAGTATTTT
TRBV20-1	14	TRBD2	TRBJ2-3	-	CSALAGGWTDTQYF	TGCAGTGCTTTAGCGGGGGGATGGACAGATACGCAGTATTTT
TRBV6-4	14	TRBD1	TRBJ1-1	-	CASSHDRENTEAFF	TGTGCCAGCAGCCATGACAGGGAGAACACTGAAGCTTTCTTT
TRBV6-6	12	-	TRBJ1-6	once	CASKDSRPPLHF	TGTGCCAGCAAGGACAGCCGACCACCCCTCCACTTT